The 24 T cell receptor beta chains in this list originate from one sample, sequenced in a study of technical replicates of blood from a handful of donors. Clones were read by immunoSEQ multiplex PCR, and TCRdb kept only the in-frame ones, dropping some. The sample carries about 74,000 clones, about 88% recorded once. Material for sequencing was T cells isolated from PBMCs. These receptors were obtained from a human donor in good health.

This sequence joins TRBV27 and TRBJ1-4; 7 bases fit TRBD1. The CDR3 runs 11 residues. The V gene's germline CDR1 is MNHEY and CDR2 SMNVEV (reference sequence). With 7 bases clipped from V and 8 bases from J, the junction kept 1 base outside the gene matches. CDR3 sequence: CASKGGEKLFF. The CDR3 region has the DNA TGTGCCAGCAAAGGGGGCGAAAAACTGTTTTTT. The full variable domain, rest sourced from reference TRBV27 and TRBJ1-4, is EAQVTQNPRYLITVTGKKLTVTCSQNMNHEYMSWYRQDPGLGLRQIYYSMNVEVTDKGDVPEGYKVSRKEKRNFPLILESPSPNQTSLYFCASKGGEKLFFGSGTQLSVL.

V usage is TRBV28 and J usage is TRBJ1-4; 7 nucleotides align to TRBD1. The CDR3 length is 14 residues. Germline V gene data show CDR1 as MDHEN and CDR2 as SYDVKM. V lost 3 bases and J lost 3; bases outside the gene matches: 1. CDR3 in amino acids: CASSFQGANEKLFF. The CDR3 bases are TGTGCCAGCAGTTTCCAGGGGGCTAATGAAAAACTGTTTTTT.

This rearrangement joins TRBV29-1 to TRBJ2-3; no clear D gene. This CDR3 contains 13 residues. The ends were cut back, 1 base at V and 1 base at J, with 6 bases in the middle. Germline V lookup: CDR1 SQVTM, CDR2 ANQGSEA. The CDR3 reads CSVEGQGTDTQYF. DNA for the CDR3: TGCAGCGTTGAAGGCCAGGGCACAGATACGCAGTATTTT.

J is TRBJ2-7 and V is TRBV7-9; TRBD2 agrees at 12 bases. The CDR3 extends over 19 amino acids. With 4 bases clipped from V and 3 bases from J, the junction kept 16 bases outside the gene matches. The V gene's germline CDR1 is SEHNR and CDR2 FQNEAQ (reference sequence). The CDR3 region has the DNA TGTGCCAGCAGCTCGGAGGGACTAGCGGGCTTGATAGGAATCTACGAGCAGTACTTC. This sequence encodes CASSSEGLAGLIGIYEQYF.

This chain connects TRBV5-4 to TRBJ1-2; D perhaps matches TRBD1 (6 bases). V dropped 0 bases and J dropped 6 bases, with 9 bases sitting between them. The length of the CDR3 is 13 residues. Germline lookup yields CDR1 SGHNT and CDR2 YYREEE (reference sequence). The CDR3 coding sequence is TGTGCCAGCAGCTTGGGACAGGCGAATGGCTACACCTTC. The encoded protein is CASSLGQANGYTF.

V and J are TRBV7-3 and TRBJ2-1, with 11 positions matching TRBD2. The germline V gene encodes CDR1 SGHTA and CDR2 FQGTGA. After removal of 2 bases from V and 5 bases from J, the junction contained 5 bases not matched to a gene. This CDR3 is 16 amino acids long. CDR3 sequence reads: CASSLSASGGNNEQFF. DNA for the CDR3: TGTGCCAGCAGCTTATCAGCTAGCGGGGGGAACAATGAGCAGTTCTTC.

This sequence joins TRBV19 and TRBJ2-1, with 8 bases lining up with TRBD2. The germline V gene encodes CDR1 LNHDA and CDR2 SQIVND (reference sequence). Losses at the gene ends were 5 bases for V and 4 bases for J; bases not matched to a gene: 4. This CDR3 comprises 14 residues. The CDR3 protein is CASSLIAGYNEQFF. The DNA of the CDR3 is TGTGCCAGTAGTCTTATAGCGGGGTACAATGAGCAGTTCTTC.

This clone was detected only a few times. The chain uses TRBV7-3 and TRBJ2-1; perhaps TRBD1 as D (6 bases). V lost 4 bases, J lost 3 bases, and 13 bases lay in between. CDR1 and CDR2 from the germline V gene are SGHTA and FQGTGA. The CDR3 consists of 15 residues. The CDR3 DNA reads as TGTGCCAGCAGCTCCGGGACAACTTTCTACAATGAGCAGTTCTTC. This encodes CASSSGTTFYNEQFF. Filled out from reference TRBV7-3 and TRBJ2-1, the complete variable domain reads GAGVSQTPSNKVTEKGKYVELRCDPISGHTALYWYRQSLGQGPEFLIYFQGTGAADDSGLPNDRFFAVRPEGSVSTLKIQRTERGDSAVYLCASSSGTTFYNEQFFGPGTRLTVL.

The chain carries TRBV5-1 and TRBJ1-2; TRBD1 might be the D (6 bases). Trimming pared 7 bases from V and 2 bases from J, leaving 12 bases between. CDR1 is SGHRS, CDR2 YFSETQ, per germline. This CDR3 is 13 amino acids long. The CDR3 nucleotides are TGCGCCAGCCGGGACATCGAAAACTATGGCTACACCTTC. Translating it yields CASRDIENYGYTF.

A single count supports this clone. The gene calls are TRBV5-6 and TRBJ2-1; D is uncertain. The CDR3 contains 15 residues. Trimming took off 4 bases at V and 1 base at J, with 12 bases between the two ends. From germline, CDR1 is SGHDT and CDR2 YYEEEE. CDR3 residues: CASSPLSESYNEQFF. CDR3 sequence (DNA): TGTGCCAGCAGCCCACTTAGTGAATCCTACAATGAGCAGTTCTTC. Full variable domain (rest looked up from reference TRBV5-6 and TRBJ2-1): DAGVTQSPTHLIKTRGQQVTLRCSPKSGHDTVSWYQQALGQGPQFIFQYYEEEERQRGNFPDRFSGHQFPNYSSELNVNALLLGDSALYLCASSPLSESYNEQFFGPGTRLTVL.

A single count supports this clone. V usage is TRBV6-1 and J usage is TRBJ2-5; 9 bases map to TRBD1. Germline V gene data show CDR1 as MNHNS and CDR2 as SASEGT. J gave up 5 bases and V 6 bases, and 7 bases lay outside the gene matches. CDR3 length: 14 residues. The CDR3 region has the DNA TGTGCCAGCAGAGAGGACAGGGGAGGCGAGACCCAGTACTTC. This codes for CASREDRGGETQYF.

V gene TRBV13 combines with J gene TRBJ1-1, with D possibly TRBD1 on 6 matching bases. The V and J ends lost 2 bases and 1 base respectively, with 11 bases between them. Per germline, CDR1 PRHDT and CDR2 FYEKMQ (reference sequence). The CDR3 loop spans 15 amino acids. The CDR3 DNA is TGTGCCAGCAGCTTAAGGCAGGGGCGGAACACTGAAGCTTTCTTT. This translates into CASSLRQGRNTEAFF.

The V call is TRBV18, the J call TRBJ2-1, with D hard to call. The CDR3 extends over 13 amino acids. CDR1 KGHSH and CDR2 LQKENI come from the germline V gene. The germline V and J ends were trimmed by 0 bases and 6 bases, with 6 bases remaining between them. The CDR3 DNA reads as TGTGCCAGCTCACCACCAGCCGGCAATGAGCAGTTCTTC. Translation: CASSPPAGNEQFF.

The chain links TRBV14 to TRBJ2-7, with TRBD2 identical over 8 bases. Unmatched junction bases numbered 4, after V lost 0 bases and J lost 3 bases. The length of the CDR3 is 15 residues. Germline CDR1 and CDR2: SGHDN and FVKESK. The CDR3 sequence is CASSQEPSGSYEQYF. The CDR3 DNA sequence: TGTGCCAGCAGCCAAGAGCCCAGCGGGAGCTACGAGCAGTACTTC.

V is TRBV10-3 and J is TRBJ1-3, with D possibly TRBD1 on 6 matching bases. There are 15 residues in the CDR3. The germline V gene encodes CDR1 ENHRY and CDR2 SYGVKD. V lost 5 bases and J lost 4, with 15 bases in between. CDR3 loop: CAISYIQGSGNTIYF. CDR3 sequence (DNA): TGTGCCATCAGTTACATACAGGGCTCCGGAAACACCATATATTTT.

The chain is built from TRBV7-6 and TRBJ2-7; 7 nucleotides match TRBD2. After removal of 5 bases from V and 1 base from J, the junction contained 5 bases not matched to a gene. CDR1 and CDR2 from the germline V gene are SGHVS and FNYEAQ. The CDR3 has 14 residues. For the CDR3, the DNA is TGTGCCAGCAGCCCTCTAGCGGAGTCCTACGAGCAGTACTTC. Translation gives CASSPLAESYEQYF.

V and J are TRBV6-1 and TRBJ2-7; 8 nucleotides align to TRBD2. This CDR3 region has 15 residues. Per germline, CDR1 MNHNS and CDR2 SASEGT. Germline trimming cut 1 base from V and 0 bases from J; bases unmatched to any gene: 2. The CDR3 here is CASSEGLATSYEQYF. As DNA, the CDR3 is TGTGCCAGCAGTGAAGGACTAGCGACCTCCTACGAGCAGTACTTC.

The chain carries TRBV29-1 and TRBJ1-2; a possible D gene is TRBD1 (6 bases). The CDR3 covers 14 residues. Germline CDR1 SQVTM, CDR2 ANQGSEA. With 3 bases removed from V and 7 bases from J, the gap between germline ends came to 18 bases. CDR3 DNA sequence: TGCAGCGTTGAGTTTGGTATAGGGGGAGCTGGCTACACCTTC. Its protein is CSVEFGIGGAGYTF. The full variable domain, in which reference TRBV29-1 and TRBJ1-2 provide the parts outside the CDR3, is SAVISQKPSRDICQRGTSLTIQCQVDSQVTMMFWYRQQPGQSLTLIATANQGSEATYESGFVIDKFPISRPNLTFSTLTVSNMSPEDSSIYLCSVEFGIGGAGYTFGSGTRLTVV.

The CDR3 here is CASSYNLRGYGYTF. In DNA, the CDR3 is TGTGCCAGCAGTTATAACTTAAGGGGCTATGGCTACACCTTC. J is TRBJ1-2 and V is TRBV27; possible D gene TRBD1, 5 bases. Germline values: CDR1 MNHEY, CDR2 SMNVEV (reference sequence). The CDR3 length is 14 residues. The ends were cut back, 4 bases at V and 4 bases at J, with 13 bases in the middle.

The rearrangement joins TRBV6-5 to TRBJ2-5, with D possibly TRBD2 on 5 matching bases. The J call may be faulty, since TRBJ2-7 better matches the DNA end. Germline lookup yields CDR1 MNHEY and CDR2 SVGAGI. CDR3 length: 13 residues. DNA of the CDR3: TGTGCCAGCATGAGGGTAGGGATTTACGAGCAGTACTTC. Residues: CASMRVGIYEQYF.

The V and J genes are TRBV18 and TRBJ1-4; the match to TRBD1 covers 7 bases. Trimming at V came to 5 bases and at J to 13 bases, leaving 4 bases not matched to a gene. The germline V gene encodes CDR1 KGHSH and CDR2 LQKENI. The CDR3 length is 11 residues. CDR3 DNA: TGTGCCAGCTCAATAGGGGGCGGACTGTTTTTT. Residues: CASSIGGGLFF.

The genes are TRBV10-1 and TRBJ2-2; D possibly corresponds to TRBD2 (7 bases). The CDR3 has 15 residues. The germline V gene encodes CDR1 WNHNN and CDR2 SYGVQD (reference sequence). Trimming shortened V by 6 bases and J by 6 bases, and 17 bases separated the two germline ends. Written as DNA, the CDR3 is TGCGCCAGCAGCGGGGGGCAGGGTTCCGCCGGGGAGCTGTTTTTT. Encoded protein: CASSGGQGSAGELFF.

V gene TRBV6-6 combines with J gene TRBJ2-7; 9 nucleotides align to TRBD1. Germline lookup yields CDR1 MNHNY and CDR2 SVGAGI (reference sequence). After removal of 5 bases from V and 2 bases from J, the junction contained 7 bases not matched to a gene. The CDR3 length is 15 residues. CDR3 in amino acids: CASSKPGQGPYEQYF. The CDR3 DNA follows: TGTGCCAGCAGTAAACCGGGACAGGGACCCTACGAGCAGTACTTC.

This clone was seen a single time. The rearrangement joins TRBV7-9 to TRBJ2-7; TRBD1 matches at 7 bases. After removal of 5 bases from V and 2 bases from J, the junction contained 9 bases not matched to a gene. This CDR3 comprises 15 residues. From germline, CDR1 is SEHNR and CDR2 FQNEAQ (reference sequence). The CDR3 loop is CASSPKDRSPYEQYF. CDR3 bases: TGTGCCAGCAGCCCAAAGGACAGGAGTCCCTACGAGCAGTACTTC.